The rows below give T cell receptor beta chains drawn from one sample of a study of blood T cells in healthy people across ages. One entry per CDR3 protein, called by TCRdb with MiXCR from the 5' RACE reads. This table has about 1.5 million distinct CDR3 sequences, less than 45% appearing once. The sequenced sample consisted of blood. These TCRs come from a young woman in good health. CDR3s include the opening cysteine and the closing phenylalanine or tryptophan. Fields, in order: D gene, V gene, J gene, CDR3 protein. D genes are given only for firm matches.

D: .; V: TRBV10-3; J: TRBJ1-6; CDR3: CAISVSGTDNSPLHF
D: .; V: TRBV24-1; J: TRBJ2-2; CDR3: CATSAPGSGTGELFF
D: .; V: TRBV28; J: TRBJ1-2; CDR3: CASSSFGGYTF
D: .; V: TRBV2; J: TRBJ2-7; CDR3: CASSVEGITYEQYF
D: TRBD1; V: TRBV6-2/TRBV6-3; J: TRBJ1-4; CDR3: CASSYAGTGREKLFF
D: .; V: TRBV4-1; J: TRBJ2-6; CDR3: CASSRREAWISGANVLTF
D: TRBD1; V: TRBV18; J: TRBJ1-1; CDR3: CASSPQQGGGTEAFF
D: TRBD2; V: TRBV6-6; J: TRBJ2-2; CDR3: CASSRLADNTGELFF
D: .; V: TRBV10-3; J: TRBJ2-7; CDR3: CAISARGPYEQYF
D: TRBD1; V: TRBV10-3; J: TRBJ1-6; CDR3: CAISRDRENSPLHF
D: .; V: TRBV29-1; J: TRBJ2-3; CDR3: CSAGLSVGDTQYF
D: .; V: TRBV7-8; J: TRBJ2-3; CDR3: CASRLRRTSRTDTQYF
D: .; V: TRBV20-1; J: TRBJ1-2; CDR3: CSARDGYTF
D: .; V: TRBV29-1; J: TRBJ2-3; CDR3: CSVEPAPDTQYF
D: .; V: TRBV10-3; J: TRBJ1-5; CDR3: CAIGQEANQPQHF
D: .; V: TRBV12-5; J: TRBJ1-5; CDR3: CASGPGTNLDQPQHF
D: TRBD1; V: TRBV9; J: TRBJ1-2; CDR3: CASSARTGLGGYTF
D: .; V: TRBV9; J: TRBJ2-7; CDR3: CASSVGSGSNYEQYF
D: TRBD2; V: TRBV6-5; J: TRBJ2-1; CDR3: CASSGGVSNEQFF
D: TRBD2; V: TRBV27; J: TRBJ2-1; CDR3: CASSWGLAGGMYNEQFF
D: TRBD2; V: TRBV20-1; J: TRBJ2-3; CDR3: CSARSKKRGRDTQYF
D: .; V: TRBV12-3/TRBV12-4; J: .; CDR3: CASSVYSLYEQYF
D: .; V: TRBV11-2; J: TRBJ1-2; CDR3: CASSLGPSYTF
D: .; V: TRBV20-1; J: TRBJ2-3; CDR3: CSARDRTQYF
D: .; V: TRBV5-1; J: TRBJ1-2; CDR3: CATQLPGFYGGYTF
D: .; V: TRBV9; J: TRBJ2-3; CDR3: CASSVAGGDTDTQYF
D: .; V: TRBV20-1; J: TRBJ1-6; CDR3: CSARATDRHNSPLHF
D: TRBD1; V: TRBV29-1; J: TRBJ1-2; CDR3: CGVRQGASYGYTF
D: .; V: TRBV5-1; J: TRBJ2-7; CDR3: CASSLLQGEQYF
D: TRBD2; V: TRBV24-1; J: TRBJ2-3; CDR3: CATSESGSGTDTQYF
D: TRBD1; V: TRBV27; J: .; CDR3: CASSLTHPAGGNSEQYF
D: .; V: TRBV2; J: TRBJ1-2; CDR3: CASSLHTGFGYTF
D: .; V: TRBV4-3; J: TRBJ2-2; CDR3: CASRAGGARTGELFF